This T cell receptor beta chain was captured by sequencing in a study of vaccination effects on CD4 cells after COVID-19. Study conclusions and caveats: Marked contraction was observed in infection-induced and vaccine-induced clones late after vaccination.

Generated by immunoSEQ multiplex PCR, the TCRdb table keeps only in-frame clones and is missing some. Of around 50,000 clones in the sample, 50% to 70% were seen once. When ten to eleven days of culture had elapsed, CD4+ T cells were isolated. V lost 5 bases to trimming and J lost 1 base, with 8 bases between them. CDR1 and CDR2 (germline): MNHEY, SVGAGI. The CDR3 extends over 13 amino acids. This clone was recorded a few times. Its antigen is as yet unknown. The sequencing here drew on CD4+ T cells from PBMCs cultured without peptide, taken before COVID-19 vaccination. The chain has TRBV6-5 and TRBJ2-5; D gene ambiguous. The TCR originated in a human donor who received a COVID-19 vaccine. The CDR3 spells CASSNDFQETQYF. The CDR3 nucleotides are TGTGCCAGCAGTAACGACTTCCAAGAGACCCAGTACTTC.